Below, 22 T cell receptor beta chains from the same sample are listed, as sequenced in a study of blood T cell repertoires in COVID-19. The data were produced by immunoSEQ multiplex PCR, yet TCRdb's version contains in-frame clones alone and is incomplete. This table holds 250,000 to 300,000 clones, roughly 85% found once. The material sequenced was peripheral blood. These receptors were taken from a woman aged 70-85 years with acute or convalescent COVID-19.

V usage is TRBV5-4 and J usage is TRBJ1-1, with a tentative D call TRBD1 (6 bases). The CDR3 covers 16 residues. V was clipped by 0 bases and J by 5 bases, with 17 bases between them. Germline V CDR1 and CDR2: SGHNT, YYREEE (reference sequence). The CDR3 loop reads CASSLVGGGLGTEAFF. The CDR3 nucleotides are TGTGCCAGCAGCTTGGTTGGCGGGGGCCTGGGGACTGAAGCTTTCTTT.

The chain has TRBV10-3 and TRBJ2-3; 10 nucleotides align to TRBD2. This CDR3 has 14 amino acids. Germline trimming cut 6 bases from V and 1 base from J; bases unmatched to any gene: 1. The germline CDR1 and CDR2 sequences are ENHRY and SYGVKD. The CDR3: CAISLAGGTDTQYF. CDR3 coding DNA: TGTGCCATCAGCCTAGCGGGGGGCACAGATACGCAGTATTTT.

V usage is TRBV2 and J usage is TRBJ1-5; D gene unclear. V was pared by 1 base and J by 9 bases, with 7 bases between. The CDR3 length is 12 residues. Germline assignment: CDR1 SNHLY and CDR2 FYNNEI. This CDR3 reads CASSEGRGPQHF. In nucleotides, the CDR3 is TGTGCCAGCAGTGAAGGTCGCGGGCCCCAGCATTTT.

This sequence joins TRBV5-6 and TRBJ1-2; 9 nucleotides match TRBD1. After removal of 4 bases from V and 8 bases from J, the junction contained 9 bases not matched to a gene. This CDR3 has 14 residues. Germline CDR1 reads SGHDT; CDR2 reads YYEEEE. The CDR3 region is CASSPIQGAEGYTF. The CDR3 DNA reads TGTGCCAGCAGCCCGATACAGGGGGCGGAAGGCTACACCTTC.

In regard to this clone: The same CDR3 arises from other DNA sequences in this sample as well. The CDR3 loop reads CASSYGTGGFEAFF. The CDR3 DNA follows: TGCGCCAGCAGCTACGGGACAGGGGGGTTCGAAGCTTTCTTT. The chain has TRBV5-1 and TRBJ1-1, with 11 bases that match TRBD1. The CDR3 runs 14 residues. The trim removed 3 bases at V and 8 bases at J, leaving 6 bases unmatched. CDR1 and CDR2 from the germline V gene are SGHRS and YFSETQ.

This sequence joins TRBV20-1 and TRBJ2-7; 9 nucleotides agree with TRBD2. Trimming at V came to 3 bases and at J to 2 bases, leaving 5 bases not matched to a gene. The CDR3 has 14 residues. Germline V gives CDR1 DFQATT, CDR2 SNEGSKA (reference sequence). CDR3 sequence reads: CSASRSGGAYEQYF. Written as DNA, the CDR3 is TGCAGTGCTAGTCGTAGCGGGGGCGCCTACGAGCAGTACTTC.

J is TRBJ1-1 and V is TRBV3-1 (or the pseudogene TRBV3-2); D is perhaps TRBD1 (6 bases). The CDR3 is 13 amino acids. The V end lost 7 bases, the J end lost 2 bases, and 11 bases lay between the germline ends. CDR1 and CDR2 (germline): LGHDT, YNNKEL (reference sequence). This CDR3 is CASKAGANTEAFF. In nucleotides, the CDR3 is TGTGCCAGCAAGGCAGGGGCAAACACTGAAGCTTTCTTT.

This sequence joins TRBV7-9 and TRBJ1-1, with D perhaps TRBD1 (5 bases). This CDR3 spans 10 amino acids. V lost 8 bases and J lost 10, with 11 bases in between. CDR1 SEHNR and CDR2 FQNEAQ come from the germline V gene (reference sequence). This CDR3 reads CASGGKGAFF. The CDR3 nucleotides are TGTGCCAGCGGGGGGAAAGGAGCTTTCTTT.

V and J are TRBV5-1 and TRBJ2-3; possibly TRBD1 for D (6 bases). Germline V gene sequence: CDR1 SGHRS, CDR2 YFSETQ. The length of the CDR3 is 15 residues. Deletions cut 0 bases from V and 6 bases from J, with 14 bases between. Here the CDR3 reads CASSLGTAEEDTQYF. The CDR3 DNA reads as TGCGCCAGCAGCTTGGGGACAGCAGAAGAGGATACGCAGTATTTT.

The J gene is TRBJ2-5, the V gene TRBV18; D unresolved. Germline values: CDR1 KGHSH, CDR2 LQKENI. V was cut by 3 bases and J by 5 bases, with 7 bases left in between. This CDR3 contains 12 residues. The CDR3 here is CASSPDTETQYF. DNA of the CDR3: TGTGCCAGCTCACCTGACACGGAGACCCAGTACTTC.

The rearrangement links TRBV18 to TRBJ2-6; weak D call: TRBD1 (6 bases). This CDR3 region has 18 residues. The V gene's germline CDR1 is KGHSH and CDR2 LQKENI. The V end lost 3 bases, the J end lost 2 bases, and 17 bases lay between the germline ends. The CDR3 nucleotides read TGTGCCAGCTCACCTGCGGGCAGGGGAATTACTGGGGCCAACGTCCTGACTTTC. Translated: CASSPAGRGITGANVLTF.

CDR3 region: CASSPPTVRGNTIYF. The CDR3 nucleotides are TGTGCCAGTAGTCCCCCCACCGTGCGTGGAAACACCATATATTTT. This chain joins TRBV19 and TRBJ1-3; D ambiguous. Trimming took off 5 bases at V and 3 bases at J, with 14 bases between the two ends. Germline-derived CDR1 and CDR2 are LNHDA and SQIVND (reference sequence). The CDR3 loop spans 15 amino acids.

The chain recombines TRBV19 with TRBJ1-5; D remains unclear. V lost 6 bases and J lost 10, with 28 bases in between. CDR3 length equals 17 residues. Germline loops: CDR1 LNHDA, CDR2 SQIVND (reference sequence). CDR3: CASSQYPREAGISPQHF. The CDR3 region has the DNA TGTGCCAGTAGCCAGTACCCTCGGGAGGCGGGAATCAGCCCCCAGCATTTT.

This clone was found many times. The rearrangement joins TRBV4-1 to TRBJ1-2, with D perhaps matching TRBD1 (6 bases). The CDR3 extends over 15 amino acids. Trimming pared 5 bases from V and 5 bases from J, leaving 18 bases between. Germline values: CDR1 MGHRA, CDR2 YSYEKL. In DNA, the CDR3 is TGCGCCAGCAGCGTCGGGACCCTGGGGGCTTATGGCTACACCTTC. This translates into CASSVGTLGAYGYTF.

The chain joins TRBV12-3 or TRBV12-4 to TRBJ1-2, with 8 bases matching TRBD1. CDR3 length equals 13 residues. The J segment lost 4 bases and the V segment lost 10 bases, leaving 8 bases of the junction unmatched. CDR3 region: CATTGGVTYGYTF. The DNA for the CDR3 is TGTGCCACCACAGGGGGGGTAACCTATGGCTACACCTTC.

The chain combines TRBV6-5 with TRBJ1-1; no firm D call. Germline assignment: CDR1 MNHEY and CDR2 SVGAGI. V lost 0 bases and J lost 4, with 6 bases in between. This CDR3 has 13 amino acids. The chain's CDR3 is CASSYSRLTEAFF. The CDR3 DNA reads as TGTGCCAGCAGTTACTCTAGACTCACTGAAGCTTTCTTT.

The chain carries TRBV6-4 and TRBJ1-2; D gene unclear. V gave up 4 bases and J gave up 3 bases, with 9 bases separating them. Germline V gives CDR1 MRHNA, CDR2 SNTAGT. The CDR3 spans 13 residues. The CDR3 loop reads CASSGWSYYGYTF. CDR3 in DNA: TGTGCCAGCAGTGGGTGGAGCTACTATGGCTACACCTTC.

A single count supports this clone. The genes are TRBV5-6 and TRBJ1-2, with D hard to call. V was shortened by 0 bases and J by 6 bases, with 9 bases between the two germline ends. This CDR3 has 13 residues. The V gene's germline CDR1 is SGHDT and CDR2 YYEEEE. CDR3: CASSLGRRDGYTF. The CDR3 nucleotides read TGTGCCAGCAGCTTGGGCAGGAGGGATGGCTACACCTTC.

This chain connects TRBV7-3 to TRBJ2-7; D call uncertain. The CDR3 loop spans 15 amino acids. Deletions cut 1 base from V and 0 bases from J, with 10 bases between. CDR1 SGHTA and CDR2 FQGTGA come from the germline V gene. CDR3 coding DNA: TGTGCCAGCAGCTTAAGTGGTTTCAGCTCCTACGAGCAGTACTTC. Translating it yields CASSLSGFSSYEQYF.

CDR3 bases: TGCGCCAGCAGCCCCTCTTCCGGACTCCAAGAGACCCAGTACTTC. Translation: CASSPSSGLQETQYF. The J gene is TRBJ2-5, the V gene TRBV5-1, with a weak D call TRBD2 (5 bases). Germline CDR1 reads SGHRS; CDR2 reads YFSETQ. The length of the CDR3 is 15 residues. V was cut by 4 bases and J by 1 base, with 14 bases left in between.

Of note for this clone: The identical CDR3 is also encoded by other nucleotide sequences in the sample. The rearrangement joins TRBV3-1 (or the pseudogene TRBV3-2) to TRBJ2-1; possibly TRBD2 for D (6 bases). CDR1 and CDR2 from the germline V gene are LGHDT and YNNKEL (reference sequence). Deletions cut 1 base from V and 10 bases from J, with 11 bases between. The CDR3 is 13 amino acids. CDR3 loop: CASSQGRGGEQFF. DNA for the CDR3: TGTGCCAGCAGCCAAGGGCGGGGTGGGGAGCAGTTCTTC.

The chain couples TRBV25-1 to TRBJ2-7; 9 bases are a match to TRBD2. The germline V gene encodes CDR1 MGHDK and CDR2 SYGVNS. Germline trimming cut 6 bases from V and 4 bases from J; bases unmatched to any gene: 4. CDR3 length equals 13 residues. This chain's CDR3 is CASRTSGSYEQYF. DNA for the CDR3: TGTGCCAGCAGGACTAGCGGCTCGTACGAGCAGTACTTC.